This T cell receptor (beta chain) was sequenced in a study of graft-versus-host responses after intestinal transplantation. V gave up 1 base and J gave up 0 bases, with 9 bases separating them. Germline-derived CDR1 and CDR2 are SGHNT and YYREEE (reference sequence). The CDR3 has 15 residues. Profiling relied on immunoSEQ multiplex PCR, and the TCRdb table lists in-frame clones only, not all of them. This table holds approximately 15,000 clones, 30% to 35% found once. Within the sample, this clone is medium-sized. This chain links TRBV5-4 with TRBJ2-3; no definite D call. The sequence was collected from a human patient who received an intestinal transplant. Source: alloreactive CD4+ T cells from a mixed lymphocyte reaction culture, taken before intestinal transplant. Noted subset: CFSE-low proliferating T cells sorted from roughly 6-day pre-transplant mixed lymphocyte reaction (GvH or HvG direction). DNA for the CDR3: TGTGCCAGCAGCTTGCAACTTACTAGCACAGATACGCAGTATTTT. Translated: CASSLQLTSTDTQYF.